This T cell receptor (beta chain) was retrieved from a study of T cell responses to AZD1222 COVID-19 vaccine. TCRdb keeps only in-frame clones here, not all; method: immunoSEQ multiplex PCR. The table shows some 140,000 clones, with around 93% occurring only once. With 0 bases removed from V and 5 bases from J, the gap between germline ends came to 11 bases. This CDR3 has 14 residues. Germline CDR1 reads SGHDT; CDR2 reads YYEEEE. Sequenced material: peripheral blood, taken on day 0 of AZD1222 vaccination. The chain combines TRBV5-6 with TRBJ1-1; no clear D. The sequence was collected from an adult in good health. This CDR3 reads CASSLGGWRTEAFF. As DNA, the CDR3 is TGTGCCAGCAGCTTGGGAGGGTGGCGAACTGAAGCTTTCTTT.